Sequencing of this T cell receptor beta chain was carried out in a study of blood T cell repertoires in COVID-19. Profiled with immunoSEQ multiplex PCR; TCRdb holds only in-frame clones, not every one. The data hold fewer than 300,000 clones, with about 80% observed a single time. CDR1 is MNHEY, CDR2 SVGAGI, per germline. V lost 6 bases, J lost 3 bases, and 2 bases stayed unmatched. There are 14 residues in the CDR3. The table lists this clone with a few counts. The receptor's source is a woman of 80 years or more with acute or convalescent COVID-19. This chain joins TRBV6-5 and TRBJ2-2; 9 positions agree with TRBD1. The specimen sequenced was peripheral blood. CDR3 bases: TGTGCCAGCAGCTGGACAGGGGACACCGGGGAGCTGTTTTTT. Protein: CASSWTGDTGELFF.